The 17 T cell receptor beta chains listed next were all sequenced from one sample in a study of blood T cell repertoires in COVID-19. Sequencing used immunoSEQ multiplex PCR; TCRdb keeps in-frame clones, though not all of them. The data show some 87,000 clones, around 80% seen once. The sequenced material came from peripheral blood. The source of these receptors is a woman of 80 years or more with active or convalescent COVID-19.

The chain carries TRBV12-5 and TRBJ2-7; D possibly corresponds to TRBD2 (5 bases). Between the trimmed V and J ends, which lost 5 bases and 6 bases, there was a span of 14 bases. Looked up from germline, CDR1 is LGHNT and CDR2 is FRNRAP. The CDR3 consists of 13 residues. In DNA, the CDR3 is TGTGCTAGTGGTGGCGGGCCGTGGGGCGAGCAGTACTTC. This codes for CASGGGPWGEQYF. The entire variable domain, with the rest obtained from reference TRBV12-5 and TRBJ2-7, is as follows: DARVTQTPRHKVTEMGQEVTMRCQPILGHNTVFWYRQTMMQGLELLAYFRNRAPLDDSGMPKDRFSAEMPDATLATLKIQPSEPRDSAVYFCASGGGPWGEQYFGPGTRLTVT.

The chain combines TRBV19 with TRBJ1-6; 7 bases align to TRBD1. Unmatched junction bases numbered 3, after V lost 2 bases and J lost 8 bases. Looked up from germline, CDR1 is LNHDA and CDR2 is SQIVND (reference sequence). The CDR3 runs 14 residues. The CDR3 nucleotides read TGTGCCAGTAGTATACGGGACAGATATTCACCCCTCCACTTT. Amino acids: CASSIRDRYSPLHF.

This clone was seen only a few times. The V call is TRBV7-9, the J call TRBJ1-1, with TRBD1 matching 8 bases. The J call is doubtful: the DNA matches TRBJ1-6 better. The CDR3 has 12 amino acids. Germline CDR1 is SEHNR and CDR2 is FQNEAQ (reference sequence). CDR3 DNA sequence: TGTGCCAGCAGCCGTTGGACAGGGACCCTCCACTTT. Translation: CASSRWTGTLHF.

The chain carries TRBV11-2 and TRBJ1-1; perhaps TRBD1 as D (5 bases). Between the trimmed V and J ends, which lost 3 bases and 1 base, there was a span of 6 bases. This CDR3 spans 13 amino acids. CDR1 is SGHAT and CDR2 is FQNNGV in the germline V gene. The CDR3 region is CASSLGRNTEAFF. CDR3 bases: TGTGCCAGCAGCTTGGGGCGGAACACTGAAGCTTTCTTT.

This clone was seen once. CDR3 coding DNA: TGTGCCAGCAGCAAAGCTAGGGCGAGACAGGGGTCAGATACGCAGTATTTT. It specifies CASSKARARQGSDTQYF. The gene calls are TRBV21-1 and TRBJ2-3; the D call in the table, TRBD1, was not verified against the DNA. TRBV21-1 is a documented pseudogene. This CDR3 contains 17 residues.

The CDR3 region is CASSHPTRGGGETQYF. The DNA of the CDR3 is TGTGCCAGCAGCCACCCCACGCGCGGGGGGGGAGAGACCCAGTACTTC. The V and J genes are TRBV3-1 (or the pseudogene TRBV3-2) and TRBJ2-5; 9 positions agree with TRBD2. The CDR3 length is 16 residues. With 3 bases clipped from V and 4 bases from J, the junction kept 9 bases outside the gene matches. Germline V gives CDR1 LGHDT, CDR2 YNNKEL (reference sequence).

This clone is a singleton in its sample. V is TRBV14 and J is TRBJ1-2; 9 nucleotides match TRBD1. The ends lost 3 bases at V and 2 bases at J; junction bases unmatched: 4. This CDR3 comprises 15 residues. Germline lookup yields CDR1 SGHDN and CDR2 FVKESK. Here the CDR3 DNA reads TGTGCCAGCAGCCAGGGGACAGGGCTAAACTATGGCTACACCTTC. Translation: CASSQGTGLNYGYTF.

This clone was counted many times. This chain connects TRBV7-2 to TRBJ1-5; TRBD1 matches at 8 bases. Germline-derived CDR1 and CDR2 are SGHTA and FQGNSA. J lost 4 bases, V lost 5 bases, and 4 bases had no gene match. This CDR3 comprises 14 residues. As DNA, the CDR3 is TGTGCCAGCAGCCCTCGGACAGGGAATCAGCCCCAGCATTTT. This encodes CASSPRTGNQPQHF.

The chain uses TRBV4-3 and TRBJ2-3; the match to TRBD2 covers 11 bases. Germline CDR1 reads LGHNA; CDR2 reads YSLEER. The V segment lost 0 bases and the J segment 6 bases; nucleotides outside the gene matches: 8. The CDR3 totals 17 residues. The CDR3 sequence is CASSQDKASGGRDTQYF. Here the CDR3 DNA reads TGCGCCAGCAGCCAAGATAAGGCTAGCGGGGGGAGGGATACGCAGTATTTT.

The chain is built from TRBV7-8 and TRBJ2-1, with D hard to call. CDR1 is SGHVS and CDR2 is FQNEAQ in the germline V gene. V was pared by 5 bases and J by 9 bases, with 11 bases between. There are 12 residues in the CDR3. The DNA for the CDR3 is TGTGCCAGCAGCCTGCTCGAGAGTGAGCAGTTCTTC. This codes for CASSLLESEQFF. The entire variable domain, with the rest obtained from reference TRBV7-8 and TRBJ2-1, is as follows: GAGVSQSPRYKVAKRGQDVALRCDPISGHVSLFWYQQALGQGPEFLTYFQNEAQLDKSGLPSDRFFAERPEGSVSTLKIQRTQQEDSAVYLCASSLLESEQFFGPGTRLTVL.

This clone was recorded many times. This chain uses TRBV4-1 with TRBJ1-1; no reliable D call. V was trimmed by 4 bases and J by 2 bases, leaving 17 bases between them. The CDR3 length is 16 residues. Germline CDR1 MGHRA, CDR2 YSYEKL. The CDR3 DNA sequence: TGCGCCAGCAGCCGTCAAGAGACGGTGGGCAACACTGAAGCTTTCTTT. This encodes CASSRQETVGNTEAFF.

The V gene is TRBV6-2 or TRBV6-3, the J gene TRBJ2-7, with TRBD2 as a possible D gene (6 bases). Germline V gives CDR1 MNHEY, CDR2 SVGEGT. This CDR3 spans 14 amino acids. Trimming pared 2 bases from V and 6 bases from J, leaving 14 bases between. The DNA of the CDR3 is TGTGCCAGCAGTTACCGACTAGTCGACGGCGAGCAGTACTTC. It codes for CASSYRLVDGEQYF.

The genes are TRBV5-1 and TRBJ2-7, with 7 bases matching TRBD2. V lost 1 base and J lost 3; bases outside the gene matches: 13. The CDR3 totals 17 residues. Germline lookup yields CDR1 SGHRS and CDR2 YFSETQ. The DNA for the CDR3 is TGCGCCAGCAGCTTGTGGCAGGGAGGGTCAGGACGCTACGAGCAGTACTTC. It specifies CASSLWQGGSGRYEQYF.

V and J are TRBV9 and TRBJ2-1, with 7 bases identical to TRBD1. Germline loops: CDR1 SGDLS, CDR2 YYNGEE. The V gene end was trimmed by 4 bases and the J gene end by 7 bases; junction bases not matched to a gene: 8. CDR3 length: 14 amino acids. The CDR3 region is CASSLGQDPNEQFF. Written as DNA, the CDR3 is TGTGCCAGCAGCCTAGGACAGGATCCTAATGAGCAGTTCTTC.

This chain joins TRBV6-1 and TRBJ1-5, with 9 nucleotides matching TRBD1. CDR1 is MNHNS and CDR2 is SASEGT in the germline V gene. J was trimmed by 5 bases and V by 1 base; bases with no gene match: 0. This CDR3 region has 14 residues. Written as DNA, the CDR3 is TGTGCCAGCAGTGAAGGACAGGGGGATCAGCCCCAGCATTTT. Translating it yields CASSEGQGDQPQHF.

The chain is built from TRBV19 and TRBJ2-2; TRBD2 matches 7 bases. Unmatched junction bases numbered 7, after V lost 3 bases and J lost 3 bases. Germline CDR1 and CDR2: LNHDA and SQIVND (reference sequence). The CDR3 is 16 residues long. Here the CDR3 reads CASSIGAGRDTGELFF. The CDR3 nucleotides read TGTGCCAGTAGTATCGGCGCGGGGAGGGACACCGGGGAGCTGTTTTTT.

The chain links TRBV27 to TRBJ2-7; D may be TRBD2 (6 bases). Germline V lookup: CDR1 MNHEY, CDR2 SMNVEV (reference sequence). V was shortened by 6 bases and J by 6 bases, with 18 bases between the two germline ends. This CDR3 spans 14 amino acids. CDR3 nucleotide sequence: TGTGCCAGCAGGGGTGGGGGGTTATTCGGCGAGCAGTACTTC. This translates into CASRGGGLFGEQYF.